This T cell receptor beta chain comes out of a study of T cell responses to AZD1222 COVID-19 vaccine (dated by TCRdb to about 2021). A note on the overall study: AZD1222 recipients given second doses at about 4 weeks or at about 12 weeks were pooled, since spike-specific TCR depth and breadth were not found to differ between the two schedules. A total of 233 trial participants underwent TCR sequencing, of whom nearly 210 had received two doses of AZD1222 and 26 had received two doses of the MenACWY control vaccine. Trial participants were enrolled by age into 18-55, 56-69 and 70-plus year subgroups, with roughly 150, 30 and 60 TCR-sequenced participants respectively. What the work shows at the level of the full study, not this receptor alone: Reportedly, almost half of the unique spike-specific TCRs recognized epitopes lying outside the regions that are mutated in the B.1.351 and B.1.1.7 variants. The whole spike protein was spanned by vaccine-associated CD4 TCRs, and dominant responses were seen in regions 160-218 and 743-854. Conclusions about previously exposed vaccinees are limited because only six or seven AZD1222 recipients were SARS-CoV-2 seropositive at baseline. Participants were mostly white British, with more females than males. The authors suggested clonal diversity may have been underestimated. The 56-69-year group was small, and its depth increase did not reach significance, likely because of low power. No day 14 peak-response samples were available, so repertoires were characterized only after the peak T cell response. After two AZD1222 doses, spike-specific TCR breadth and depth were significantly higher than at day 0 and than in MenACWY recipients.

The CDR3 regions of human TCRbeta chains were analyzed by immunosequencing. On the study's bioinformatics: TCRs in the repertoires were matched against a reference library of SARS-CoV-2-specific TCRs that had been generated with the MIRA antigen-specificity platform. Breadth meant the fraction of unique TCRs that were SARS-CoV-2-associated, whereas depth meant the fraction of total T cells that were SARS-CoV-2-associated. Using the MIRA data, each spike-specific TCR was mapped to the spike region that the TCR reacts to and placed in a CD4 or CD8 class. Log10-transformed breadth and depth values were compared by one-way ANOVA with Sidak's multiple comparisons tests. TCRdb took this table from immuneACCESS and kept in-frame rearrangements with V and J called. Such tables lack part of the clones; where checked against another copy, unresolved V genes explain under half of the gap, and the rest is unexplained. That table supplies the V and J calls and clone size; D and trimming were determined from the DNA. Here the sample has over 100,000 clones; roughly nine tenths occur a single time. Jointly, the top ten make up about 2.4% of the sample.

Reading the label with the study, this specimen's time point is: baseline before first vaccination. Vaccinee samples were obtained from the UK trials COV001 and COV002, which included a single-blind randomized controlled phase 2/3 trial of AZD1222 (ChAdOx1 nCoV-19) in healthy adults. For TCRbeta chain sequencing, PBMC samples were collected from trial participants at day 0 and at day 28 after the second dose. As to this clone: The antigen this receptor binds is unknown. Base qualities were left out, and no much larger clone turns up one base away.

CDR1 MRHNA and CDR2 SNTAGT were looked up in the germline V gene. V and J are trimmed by 2 bases and 4 bases, and the gene matches miss 1 base of the junction. The CDR3 runs 15 residues from the cysteine to the phenylalanine. Of all the DNA, just the CDR3 is kept, 45 bases in frame from base 1. Material: peripheral blood, obtained on day 0 of AZD1222 vaccination. The rearranged segments are TRBV6-4 and TRBJ2-3; 12 of the junction bases match TRBD2. The clonotype was recovered from an adult in good health. The DNA reads as follows: TGTGCCAGCAGTGACAGACTAGCGGGAGCAGATACGCAGTATTTT. Its translation is CASSDRLAGADTQYF.